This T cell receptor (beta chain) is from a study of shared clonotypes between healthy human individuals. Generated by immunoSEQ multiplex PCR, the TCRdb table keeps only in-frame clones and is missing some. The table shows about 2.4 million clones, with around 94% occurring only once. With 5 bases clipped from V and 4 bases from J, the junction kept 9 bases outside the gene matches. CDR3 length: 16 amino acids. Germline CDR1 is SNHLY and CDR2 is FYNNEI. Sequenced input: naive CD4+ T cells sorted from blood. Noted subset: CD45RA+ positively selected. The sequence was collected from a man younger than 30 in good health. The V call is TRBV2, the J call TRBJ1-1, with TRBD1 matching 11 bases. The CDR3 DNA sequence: TGTGCCAGCAGTTTTGGGACAGGGGGAACGGGCACTGAAGCTTTCTTT. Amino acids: CASSFGTGGTGTEAFF. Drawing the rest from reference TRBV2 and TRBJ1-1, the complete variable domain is EPEVTQTPSHQVTQMGQEVILRCVPISNHLYFYWYRQILGQKVEFLVSFYNNEISEKSEIFDDQFSVERPDGSNFTLKIRSTKLEDSAMYFCASSFGTGGTGTEAFFGQGTRLTVV.